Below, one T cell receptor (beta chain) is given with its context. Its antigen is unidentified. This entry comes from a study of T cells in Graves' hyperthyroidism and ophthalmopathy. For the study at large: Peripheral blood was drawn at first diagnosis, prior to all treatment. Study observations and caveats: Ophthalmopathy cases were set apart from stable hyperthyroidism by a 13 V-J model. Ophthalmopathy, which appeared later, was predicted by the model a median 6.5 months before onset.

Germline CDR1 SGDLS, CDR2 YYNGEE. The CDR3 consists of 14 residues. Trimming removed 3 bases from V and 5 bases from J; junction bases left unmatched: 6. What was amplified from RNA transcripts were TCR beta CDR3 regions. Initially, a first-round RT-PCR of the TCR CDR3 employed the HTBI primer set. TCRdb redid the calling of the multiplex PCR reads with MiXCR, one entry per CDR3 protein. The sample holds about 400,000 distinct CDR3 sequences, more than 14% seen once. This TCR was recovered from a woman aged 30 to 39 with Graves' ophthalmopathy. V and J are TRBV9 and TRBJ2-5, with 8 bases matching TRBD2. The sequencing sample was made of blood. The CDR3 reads CASSETGGPETQYF. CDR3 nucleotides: TGTGCCAGCAGCGAGACGGGGGGGCCGGAGACCCAGTACTTC.